Detailed here is one T cell receptor beta chain. This sample is part of a study of T cells in tuberculosis. About the study: T cells were selected with CD1B tetramers loaded with glucose monomycolate.

Clones were sequenced by immunoSEQ multiplex PCR, and TCRdb holds only the in-frame ones, with some missing. The sample has 30,000 or so clones; about 90% are singletons. Per germline, CDR1 SGHTA and CDR2 FQGNSA. CDR3 length: 15 residues. The V and J ends lost 6 bases and 1 base, in that order; junction bases with no gene match: 4. Time point specified: new active TB diagnosis, blood taken before or within 7 days of starting treatment. Active tuberculosis patients were new diagnoses, HIV-seronegative, South African, and aged 18 years or older. The specimen comprised PBMCs, sampled at tuberculosis diagnosis. This chain connects TRBV7-2 to TRBJ1-5, with 9 bases identical to TRBD1. The sequence derives from an adult with tuberculosis. Some clones in this sample may be carry-over from other donors' samples. DNA of the CDR3: TGTGCCAGCAGTGGACAGGGGATCAGCAATCAGCCCCAGCATTTT. Translated, it gives CASSGQGISNQPQHF.